This T cell receptor (beta chain) is drawn from a study of cytomegalovirus exposure and HLA in healthy donors (dated by TCRdb to about 2017). Looking at the study overall: An earlier analysis of 587 of the donors reported 276 Gb of sequence data and some 110 million unique TCR beta sequences obtained from 180 million or so T cells. About 310 gigabases of sequencing data and approximately 84 million unique TCR sequences were included in an early release covering over 600 HLA-typed donors. Of the 398 genotyped donors, roughly 80% fell in the genetic ancestry cluster associated with self-reported Caucasian donors. The study was designed to test whether signatures of past pathogen exposure could be identified by cataloging public T cell receptors. The study used immunosequencing to profile the T cell repertoires of approximately 690 subjects and linked those repertoires to cytomegalovirus serostatus. In addition to the first cohort of 666 subjects, a separate validation cohort of under 150 different subjects was used. To predict cytomegalovirus infection status, the study combined high-throughput TCR immunosequencing, statistical association of individual TCRs with disease status, and machine learning. A later analysis re-examined previously published TCR beta repertoires from hundreds of donors and added high-resolution HLA genotyping to investigate patterns of TCR occurrence. Rather than drawing on any new phenotypic data, the later analysis identified candidate immune exposures from TCR beta sequences and the way those sequences occurred across donors. To decide whether each TCR beta V gene segment behaved as functional or pseudogenic, an earlier analysis of some 580 of the donors relied on high-throughput TCR beta sequencing. Donor age, sex, ethnicity and CMV serostatus were compiled alongside the repertoire data. A later genetic analysis took genome-wide SNP genotypes for about 55% of the 666 donors and used that subset as a discovery cohort. All discovery cohort repertoires had been generated on a single sequencing platform. Both class I and class II loci were covered by HLA typing, at four-digit resolution. The number of typed donors differed by locus: about 620-640 for A, B, C, DRB1 and DQB1; some 500 for DQA1; 606 for DPA1; and around 470 for DPB1. Four to six DR-DQ haplotypes were handled as single units for association and clustering, since linkage in the cohort was strong. Among around 400 genotyped donors of the cohort, an average of roughly 230,000 unique TCR beta nucleotide sequences was sequenced per donor, of which roughly 18% were non-productive.

Library preparation used the immunoSEQ multiplex PCR assay. For the multiplex PCR, a mixture combining 60 forward primers for TCR Vbeta segments and 13 reverse primers for TCR Jbeta segments was used. A multiplex PCR assay on genomic DNA amplified the CDR3 region of rearranged TCR beta genes. On the Illumina HiSeq System, the amplified TCR beta libraries were sequenced as 87-base-pair reads. The published analysis was carried out like this. A later analysis counted 75 million to 100 million unique TCR beta chains across the 666 repertoires, and about 10 million of these chains were shared by at least two donors. A nearest-neighbor algorithm error-corrected the raw reads and collapsed the reads into unique sequences, merging closely related sequences to remove PCR and sequencing errors. CDR3 sequences were aligned to IMGT reference sequences to assign V, D and J gene segments. For a sequence to be retained, at least a six-nucleotide match to both a V gene segment and a J gene segment was required. A rearrangement counted as productive if the CDR3 had no stop codons and remained in frame with V and J, and every other rearrangement counted as non-productive. CDR3 was defined by IMGT convention, running from the second conserved V-encoded cysteine to the conserved J-encoded phenylalanine. The earlier analysis of about 500 of the donors excluded sequences that lacked an unambiguous match to a single V gene segment. In an earlier analysis of 587 of the donors, V segments were called functional above 56.7% productive rearrangements and were called segregating when the between-donor standard deviation exceeded 5%. A statistical classification framework was built for diagnosing cytomegalovirus status from the catalog of TCR beta chain sequences. In a later analysis, TCR nucleotide sequences were compared against IMGT/GENE-DB human TR gene sequences so that V and J genes could be assigned. The TCRdist pipeline was used in a later analysis to assign CDR3 sequences and most-parsimonious VDJ recombination scenarios. In a later analysis, each TCR beta chain was defined by its CDR3 amino acid sequence together with its V-gene family, and reads lacking a unique V-gene family were excluded. A later analysis removed several hundred highly shared, low-generation-probability nucleotide sequences to deal with suspected cross-contamination and a sequencing artifact. A later analysis calculated a clonal expansion index for each public chain from normalized within-repertoire ranks of inferred template counts. In a later analysis, generation probabilities were computed using a VDJ recombination model fitted to out-of-frame rearrangements, and the results were checked against IGoR. Hypergeometric tests were used in a later analysis to score TCR-TCR, TCR-HLA and TCR-CMV co-occurrence, with a repertoire-size bias correction applied to the TCR pairs. In a later analysis, false discovery rates were estimated by permuting HLA or CMV assignments 20 times. A later analysis grouped co-occurring TCRs with DBSCAN, adding TCRdist sequence similarity when clustering within HLA-allele-positive subsets. For co-occurrence clustering, repertoires with fewer than 30,000 or more than 120,000 public chains were excluded, along with a handful of repertoires with anomalous nucleotide sharing. TCRdb holds this immuneACCESS table with in-frame rearrangements only. Some clones are missing; in checked studies, unresolved V genes explain under half, and the rest has no known cause. V and J calls and clone size come straight from that table; D and trimming were deduced from the DNA. The table for this sample lists approximately 100,000 clones; approximately 76% of them were counted only once. The ten largest clones represent roughly 4% of the sample.

Broad study findings and their caveats: Because HLA typing was unavailable for some donors at each locus, only the typed subset was used in association tests. The authors suggested that the approach could potentially be extended to other disease states and immunological phenotypes. An earlier analysis of roughly 570 of the donors showed that most TCR beta V segments appeared in productive rearrangements either about 87% or about 30% of the time, which broadly matched IMGT annotations. The earlier analysis of about 600 of the donors excluded over 15 rarely observed V segments, including chromosome 9 orphons, because counts were too low. In this cohort, only TCR beta chains were sequenced, and detectable features were limited by the absence of alpha or paired-chain data. A later analysis found that TCR association rates varied across HLA loci, with DRB1 alleles showing the most associated TCRs and HLA-C alleles the fewest. A later analysis associated 17,000 or so TCR beta sequences with specific HLA alleles at a false discovery rate of 0.05. The study listed 150 to 200 TCR beta chains as associated with cytomegalovirus. When HLA alleles, especially DR and DQ, strongly co-occurred, attributing TCR associations to individual alleles was difficult. According to a later genetic analysis, donors in an Asian-associated ancestry cluster had fewer N-insertions in productive TCRs than the roughly 700-donor mean. A further reported finding was that TCR beta sequences accurately predicted the HLA-A and HLA-B alleles for most subjects in the first cohort. An association between a missense DCLRE1C variant and V-gene and J-gene trimming of TCR beta chains was found in a later genetic analysis and replicated in an independent cohort. In a later analysis, several top co-occurrence clusters were reported to appear linked to parvovirus B19, influenza, CMV and Epstein-Barr virus. In vitro tests confirmed that a few of the cytomegalovirus-associated TCR beta chains recognize cytomegalovirus antigens. A cluster of highly shared sequence variants was judged likely to represent a technical artifact of the sequencing pipeline. The only immune exposure information available for the cohort was CMV serostatus. Most CMV-associated TCR beta chains appeared to be HLA-restricted in a later analysis, and the HLA associations seemed to be driven largely by CMV exposure. The classifier was reported to diagnose cytomegalovirus status with high specificity and sensitivity in both the original cohort and the validation cohort. Across donors, most TCR sequences were observed very rarely, whereas some public TCRs were present in many individuals. Some IMGT-functional V segments, including TRBV6-2 and TRBV6-3, could not be told apart with the 87-base-pair reads, so those segments were excluded. Linkage disequilibrium might explain the correlated functional status among segregating V segments, but an unknown experimental factor could not be ruled out. In a later analysis, HLA-associated TCR beta chains were found to be more clonally expanded and to have lower generation probabilities than equally common non-associated chains. Sequencing depth was assumed to be roughly uniform across donors in the presence/absence analyses, though that assumption may not hold.

A remark on this clone: The antigen this receptor binds is unknown. The sample holds no much larger clone one base away, and base qualities are not on file.

The cohort was made up of 650 to 700 healthy bone marrow donors. All cohort members were sampled while nominally healthy, although unrecorded immune exposures were likely present. The donor was CMV seronegative and was included in the group of around 320 seronegative cohort members. A peripheral blood sample was provided by each donor, and peripheral blood mononuclear cells were used for TCR beta sequencing. The Qiagen DNeasy Blood Extraction Kit was used to extract genomic DNA from the blood cell samples. CDR3 length: 14 amino acids, cysteine to phenylalanine. The retained sequence is limited to the CDR3, 42 bases, with the frame set at the first base. CDR1 and CDR2, looked up from the germline V gene, are SGHVS and FQNEAQ. Between the V and J ends, shortened by 5 bases and 1 base respectively, the junction contains 11 bases.

In this chain, TRBV7-8 is recombined with TRBJ1-1; TRBD1 is perhaps the D gene, given 5 matching bases. This clonotype was obtained from a man aged 35 to 55 in good health and CMV-seronegative. Source material: PBMCs. The nucleotide sequence reads TGTGCCAGCAGCAGGGGAAACAAGAACACTGAAGCTTTCTTT. It translates as CASSRGNKNTEAFF.